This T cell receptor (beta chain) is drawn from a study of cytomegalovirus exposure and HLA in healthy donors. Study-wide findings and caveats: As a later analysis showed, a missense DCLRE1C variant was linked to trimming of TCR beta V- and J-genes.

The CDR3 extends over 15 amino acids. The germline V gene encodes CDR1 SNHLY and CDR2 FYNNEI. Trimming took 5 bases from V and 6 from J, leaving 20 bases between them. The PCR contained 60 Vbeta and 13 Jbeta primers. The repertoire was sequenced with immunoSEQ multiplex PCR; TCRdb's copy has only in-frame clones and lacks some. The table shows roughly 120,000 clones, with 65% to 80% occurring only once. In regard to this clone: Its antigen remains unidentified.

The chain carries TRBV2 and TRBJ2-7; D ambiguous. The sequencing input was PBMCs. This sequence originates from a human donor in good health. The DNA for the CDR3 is TGTGCCAGCAGTCCTGATGCCAATTTCCGAGGCGAGCAGTACTTC. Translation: CASSPDANFRGEQYF.